The clone carrying this T cell receptor (beta chain) was seen a single time. Its antigen is unidentified. This entry is derived from a study of cytomegalovirus exposure and HLA in healthy donors. The wider study: Membership in the Caucasian-associated ancestry cluster was found for approximately 85% of roughly 360 genotyped donors. General study findings and limits: An analysis done earlier found most TCR beta V segments productive about 90% or about 30% of the time. Roughly even sequencing depth across donors was the assumption behind the presence/absence analyses.

The CDR3 consists of 11 residues. Per germline, CDR1 MNHEY and CDR2 SVGAGI. The V end lost 6 bases, the J end lost 4 bases, and 7 bases lay between the germline ends. With 60 Vbeta and 13 Jbeta primers, the PCR was carried out. Under the authors' procedure: Later analysis identified around 85 million unique TCR beta chains, approximately 10 million shared. Clones were sequenced by immunoSEQ multiplex PCR, and TCRdb holds only the in-frame ones, with some missing. The DNA was the basis for D and trimming; V, J and clone size are from that table. The repertoire holds more than 90,000 clones, with roughly four fifths as singletons.

Sequencing was performed on PBMCs. This clonotype originated in a human donor in good health. The chain carries TRBV6-5 and TRBJ2-7; D gene unclear. The CDR3 coding sequence is TGTGCCAGCAGGTTCGGGTACGAGCAGTACTTC. Its protein product is CASRFGYEQYF.